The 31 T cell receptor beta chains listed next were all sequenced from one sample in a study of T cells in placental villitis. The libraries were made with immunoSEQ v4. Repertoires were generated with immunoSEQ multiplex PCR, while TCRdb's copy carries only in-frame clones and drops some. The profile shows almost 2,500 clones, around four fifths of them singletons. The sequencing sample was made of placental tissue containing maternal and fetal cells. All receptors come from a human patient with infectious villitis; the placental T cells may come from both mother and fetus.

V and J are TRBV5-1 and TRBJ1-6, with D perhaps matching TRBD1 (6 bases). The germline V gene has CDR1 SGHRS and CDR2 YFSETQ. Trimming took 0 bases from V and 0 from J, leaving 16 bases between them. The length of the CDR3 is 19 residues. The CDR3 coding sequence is TGCGCCAGCAGCTTGGGAGGCGGGGGCGATTTCTCCTATAATTCACCCCTCCACTTT. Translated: CASSLGGGGDFSYNSPLHF.

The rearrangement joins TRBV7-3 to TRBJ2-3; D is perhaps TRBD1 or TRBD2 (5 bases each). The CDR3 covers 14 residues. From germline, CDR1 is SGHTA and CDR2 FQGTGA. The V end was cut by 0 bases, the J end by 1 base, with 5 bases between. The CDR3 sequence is CASSLTGGTDTQYF. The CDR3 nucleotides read TGTGCCAGCAGCTTAACGGGGGGCACAGATACGCAGTATTTT. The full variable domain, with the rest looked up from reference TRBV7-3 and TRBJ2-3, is GAGVSQTPSNKVTEKGKYVELRCDPISGHTALYWYRQSLGQGPEFLIYFQGTGAADDSGLPNDRFFAVRPEGSVSTLKIQRTERGDSAVYLCASSLTGGTDTQYFGPGTRLTVL.

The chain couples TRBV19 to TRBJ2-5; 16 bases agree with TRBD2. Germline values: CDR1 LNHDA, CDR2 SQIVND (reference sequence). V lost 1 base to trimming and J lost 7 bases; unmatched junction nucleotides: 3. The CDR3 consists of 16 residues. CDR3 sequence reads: CASSIAGTSGGVTQYF. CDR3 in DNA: TGTGCCAGTAGTATAGCCGGGACTAGCGGGGGGGTGACCCAGTACTTC. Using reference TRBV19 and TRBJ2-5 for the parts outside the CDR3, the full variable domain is DGGITQSPKYLFRKEGQNVTLSCEQNLNHDAMYWYRQDPGQGLRLIYYSQIVNDFQKGDIAEGYSVSREKKESFPLTVTSAQKNPTAFYLCASSIAGTSGGVTQYFGPGTRLLVL.

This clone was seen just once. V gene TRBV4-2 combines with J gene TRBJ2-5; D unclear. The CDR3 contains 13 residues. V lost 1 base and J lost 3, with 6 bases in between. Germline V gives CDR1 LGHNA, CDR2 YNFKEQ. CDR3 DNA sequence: TGTGCCAGCAGCCAAGTGGCCAAAGAGACCCAGTACTTC. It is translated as CASSQVAKETQYF.

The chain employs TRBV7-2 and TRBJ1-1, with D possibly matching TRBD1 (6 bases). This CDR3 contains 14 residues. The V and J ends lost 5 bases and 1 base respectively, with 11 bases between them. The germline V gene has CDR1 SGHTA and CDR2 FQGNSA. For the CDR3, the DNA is TGTGCCAGCAGCCCAGGGGCGGCGAACACTGAAGCTTTCTTT. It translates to CASSPGAANTEAFF.

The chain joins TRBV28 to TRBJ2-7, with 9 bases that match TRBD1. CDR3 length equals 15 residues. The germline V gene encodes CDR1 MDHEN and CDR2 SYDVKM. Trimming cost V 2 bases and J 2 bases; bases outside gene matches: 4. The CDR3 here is CASSLATGGTYEQYF. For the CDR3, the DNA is TGTGCCAGCAGTTTAGCGACAGGGGGTACCTACGAGCAGTACTTC.

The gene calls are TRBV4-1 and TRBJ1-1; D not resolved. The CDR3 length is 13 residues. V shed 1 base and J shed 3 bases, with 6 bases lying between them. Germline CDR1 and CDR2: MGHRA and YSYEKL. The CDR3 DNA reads TGCGCCAGCAGCCAAGGTGCGGACACTGAAGCTTTCTTT. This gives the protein CASSQGADTEAFF.

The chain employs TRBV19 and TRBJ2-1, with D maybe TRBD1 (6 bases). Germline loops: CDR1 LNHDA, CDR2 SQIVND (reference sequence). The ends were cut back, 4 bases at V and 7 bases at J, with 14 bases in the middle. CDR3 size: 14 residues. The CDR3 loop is CASSTPDRLNEQFF. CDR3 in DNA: TGTGCCAGTAGTACCCCCGACAGGTTAAATGAGCAGTTCTTC.

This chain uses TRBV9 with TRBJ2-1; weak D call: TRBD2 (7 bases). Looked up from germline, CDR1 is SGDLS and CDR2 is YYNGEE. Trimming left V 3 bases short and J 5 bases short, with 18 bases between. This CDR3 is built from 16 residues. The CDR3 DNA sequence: TGTGCCAGCAGCGCCGGCTCACCGGGGGGCCACAATGAGCAGTTCTTC. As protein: CASSAGSPGGHNEQFF. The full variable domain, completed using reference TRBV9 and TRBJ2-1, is DSGVTQTPKHLITATGQRVTLRCSPRSGDLSVYWYQQSLDQGLQFLIQYYNGEERAKGNILERFSAQQFPDLHSELNLSSLELGDSALYFCASSAGSPGGHNEQFFGPGTRLTVL.

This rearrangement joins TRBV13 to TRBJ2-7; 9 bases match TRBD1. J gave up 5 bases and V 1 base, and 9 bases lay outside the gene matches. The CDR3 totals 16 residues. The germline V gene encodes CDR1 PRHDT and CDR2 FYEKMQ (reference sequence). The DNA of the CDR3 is TGTGCCAGCAGCTTAGCACTTGGGACAGGGAGGAACGAGCAGTACTTC. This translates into CASSLALGTGRNEQYF. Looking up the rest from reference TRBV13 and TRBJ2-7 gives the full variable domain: AAGVIQSPRHLIKEKRETATLKCYPIPRHDTVYWYQQGPGQDPQFLISFYEKMQSDKGSIPDRFSAQQFSDYHSELNMSSLELGDSALYFCASSLALGTGRNEQYFGPGTRLTVT.

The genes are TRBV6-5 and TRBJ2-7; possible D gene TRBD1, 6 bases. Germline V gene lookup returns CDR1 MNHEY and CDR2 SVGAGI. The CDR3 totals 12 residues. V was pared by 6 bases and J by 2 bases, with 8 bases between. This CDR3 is CASSRDTYEQYF. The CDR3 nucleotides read TGTGCCAGCAGCCGGGACACCTACGAGCAGTACTTC.

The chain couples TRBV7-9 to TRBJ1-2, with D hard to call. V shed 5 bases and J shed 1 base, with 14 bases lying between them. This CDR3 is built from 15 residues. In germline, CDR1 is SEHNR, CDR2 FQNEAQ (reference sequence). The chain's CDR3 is CASSPPQPFNYGYTF. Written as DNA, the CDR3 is TGTGCCAGCAGCCCCCCTCAGCCTTTTAACTATGGCTACACCTTC.

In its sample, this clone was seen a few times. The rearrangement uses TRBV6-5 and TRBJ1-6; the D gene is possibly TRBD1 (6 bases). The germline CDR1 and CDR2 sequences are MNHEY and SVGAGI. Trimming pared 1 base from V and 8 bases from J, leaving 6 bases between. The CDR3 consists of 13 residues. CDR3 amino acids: CASSYYRDSPLHF. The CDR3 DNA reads TGTGCCAGCAGTTACTACAGGGATTCACCCCTCCACTTT.

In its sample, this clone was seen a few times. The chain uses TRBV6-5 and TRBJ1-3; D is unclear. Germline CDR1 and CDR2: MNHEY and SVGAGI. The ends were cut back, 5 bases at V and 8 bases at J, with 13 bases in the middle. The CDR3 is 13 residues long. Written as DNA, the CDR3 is TGTGCCAGCAGTCTGGGTCTCGTCGACACCATATATTTT. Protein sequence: CASSLGLVDTIYF.

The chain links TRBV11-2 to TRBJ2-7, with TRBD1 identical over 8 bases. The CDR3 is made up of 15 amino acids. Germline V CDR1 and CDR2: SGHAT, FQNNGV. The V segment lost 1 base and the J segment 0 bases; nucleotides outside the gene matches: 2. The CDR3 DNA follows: TGTGCCAGCAGCTTAGGGACAGGGAGCTCCTACGAGCAGTACTTC. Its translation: CASSLGTGSSYEQYF. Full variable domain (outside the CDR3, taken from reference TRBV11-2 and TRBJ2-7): EAGVAQSPRYKIIEKRQSVAFWCNPISGHATLYWYQQILGQGPKLLIQFQNNGVVDDSQLPKDRFSAERLKGVDSTLKIQPAKLEDSAVYLCASSLGTGSSYEQYFGPGTRLTVT.

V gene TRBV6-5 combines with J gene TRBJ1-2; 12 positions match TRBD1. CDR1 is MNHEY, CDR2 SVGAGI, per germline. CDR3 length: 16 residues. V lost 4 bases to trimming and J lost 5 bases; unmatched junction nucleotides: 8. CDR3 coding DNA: TGTGCCAGCAGTTTGTTGGGACAGGGGGCGCGGTATGGCTACACCTTC. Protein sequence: CASSLLGQGARYGYTF.

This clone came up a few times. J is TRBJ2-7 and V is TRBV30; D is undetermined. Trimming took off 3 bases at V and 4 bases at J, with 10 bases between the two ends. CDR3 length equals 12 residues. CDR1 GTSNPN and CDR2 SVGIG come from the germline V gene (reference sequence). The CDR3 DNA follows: TGTGCCTGGAGCGGTTTTCAGTACGAGCAGTACTTC. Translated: CAWSGFQYEQYF.

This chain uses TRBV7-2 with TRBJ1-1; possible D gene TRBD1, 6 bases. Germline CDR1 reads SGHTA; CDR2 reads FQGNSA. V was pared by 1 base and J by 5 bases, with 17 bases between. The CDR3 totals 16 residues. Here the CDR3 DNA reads TGTGCCAGCAGCTTAGAGTCTTGGGGGGGGGCAACTGAAGCTTTCTTT. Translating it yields CASSLESWGGATEAFF.

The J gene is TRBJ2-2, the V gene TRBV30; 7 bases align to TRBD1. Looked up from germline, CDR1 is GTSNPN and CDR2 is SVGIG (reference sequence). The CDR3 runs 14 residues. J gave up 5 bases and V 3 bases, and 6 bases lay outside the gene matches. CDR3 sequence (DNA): TGTGCCTGGAGAAGGGGGCACTCAACCGGGGAGCTGTTTTTT. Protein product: CAWRRGHSTGELFF.

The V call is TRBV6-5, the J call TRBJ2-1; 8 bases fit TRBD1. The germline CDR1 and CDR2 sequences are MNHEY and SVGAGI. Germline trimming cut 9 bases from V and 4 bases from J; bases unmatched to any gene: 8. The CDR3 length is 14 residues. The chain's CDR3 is CASDRGDGYNEQFF. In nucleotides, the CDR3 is TGTGCCAGTGACAGGGGCGACGGGTACAATGAGCAGTTCTTC.

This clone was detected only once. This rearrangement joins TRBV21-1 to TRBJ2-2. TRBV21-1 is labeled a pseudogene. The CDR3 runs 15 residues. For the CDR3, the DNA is TGTGCCAGCAGCAAAGTGAGAGGGGTTCACGGGGAGCTGTTTTTT. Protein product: CASSKVRGVHGELFF.

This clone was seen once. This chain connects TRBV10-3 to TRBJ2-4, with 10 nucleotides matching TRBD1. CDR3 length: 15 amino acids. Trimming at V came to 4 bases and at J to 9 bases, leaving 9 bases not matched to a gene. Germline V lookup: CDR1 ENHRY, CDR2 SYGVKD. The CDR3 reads CAISAFGTGAGIQYF. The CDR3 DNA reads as TGTGCCATCAGTGCCTTTGGGACAGGGGCCGGCATTCAGTACTTC.

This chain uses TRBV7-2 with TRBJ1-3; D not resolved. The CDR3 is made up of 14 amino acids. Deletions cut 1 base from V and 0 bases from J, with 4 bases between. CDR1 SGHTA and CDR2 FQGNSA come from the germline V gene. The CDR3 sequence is CASSLDSSGNTIYF. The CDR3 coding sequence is TGTGCCAGCAGCTTAGACAGCTCTGGAAACACCATATATTTT.

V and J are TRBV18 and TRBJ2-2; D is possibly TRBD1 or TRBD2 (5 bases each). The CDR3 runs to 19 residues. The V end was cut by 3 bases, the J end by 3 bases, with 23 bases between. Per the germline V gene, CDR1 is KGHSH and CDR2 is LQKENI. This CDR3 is CASSPLDGERGPYTGELFF. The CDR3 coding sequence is TGTGCCAGCTCACCCCTCGACGGGGAGAGGGGCCCTTACACCGGGGAGCTGTTTTTT.

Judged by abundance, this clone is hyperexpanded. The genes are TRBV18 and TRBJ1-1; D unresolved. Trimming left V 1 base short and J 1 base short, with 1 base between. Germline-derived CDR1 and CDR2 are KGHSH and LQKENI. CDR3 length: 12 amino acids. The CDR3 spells CASSPQNTEAFF. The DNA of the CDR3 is TGTGCCAGCTCACCACAGAACACTGAAGCTTTCTTT.

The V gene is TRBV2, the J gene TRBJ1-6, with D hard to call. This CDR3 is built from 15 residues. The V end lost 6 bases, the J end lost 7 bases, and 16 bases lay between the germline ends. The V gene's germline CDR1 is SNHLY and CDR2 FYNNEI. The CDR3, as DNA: TGTGCCAGCAGACCCGGCGCCCAGCCCAATTCACCCCTCCACTTT. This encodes CASRPGAQPNSPLHF.

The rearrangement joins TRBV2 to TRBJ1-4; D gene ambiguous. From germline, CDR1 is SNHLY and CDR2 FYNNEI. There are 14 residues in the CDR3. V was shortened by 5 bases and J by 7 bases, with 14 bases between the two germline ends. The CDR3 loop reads CASSQPSKAEKLFF. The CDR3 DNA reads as TGTGCCAGCAGTCAACCCTCCAAGGCTGAAAAACTGTTTTTT.

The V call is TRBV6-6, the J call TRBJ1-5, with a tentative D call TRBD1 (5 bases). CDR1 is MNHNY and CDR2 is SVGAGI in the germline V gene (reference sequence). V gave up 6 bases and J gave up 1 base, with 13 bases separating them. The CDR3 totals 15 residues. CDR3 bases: TGTGCCAGCAGCCCCGCAGGGCCCAGCAATCAGCCCCAGCATTTT. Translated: CASSPAGPSNQPQHF.

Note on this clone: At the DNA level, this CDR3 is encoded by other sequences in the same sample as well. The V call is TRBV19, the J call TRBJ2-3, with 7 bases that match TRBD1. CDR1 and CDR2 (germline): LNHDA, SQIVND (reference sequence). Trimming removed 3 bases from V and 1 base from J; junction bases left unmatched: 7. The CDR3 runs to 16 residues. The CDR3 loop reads CASSMVAGGGTDTQYF. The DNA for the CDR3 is TGTGCCAGTAGTATGGTGGCAGGGGGAGGCACAGATACGCAGTATTTT.

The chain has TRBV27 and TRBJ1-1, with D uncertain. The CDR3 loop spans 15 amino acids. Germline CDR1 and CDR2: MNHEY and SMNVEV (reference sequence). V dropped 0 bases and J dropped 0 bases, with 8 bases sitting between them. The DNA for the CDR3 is TGTGCCAGCAGTTTATCCATGGGAGTGAACACTGAAGCTTTCTTT. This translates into CASSLSMGVNTEAFF.

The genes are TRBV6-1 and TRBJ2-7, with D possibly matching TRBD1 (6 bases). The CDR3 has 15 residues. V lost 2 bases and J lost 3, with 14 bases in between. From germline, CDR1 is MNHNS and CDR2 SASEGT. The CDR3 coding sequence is TGTGCCAGCAGTGAACTAGTCTGGACAGTCTACGAGCAGTACTTC. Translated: CASSELVWTVYEQYF.